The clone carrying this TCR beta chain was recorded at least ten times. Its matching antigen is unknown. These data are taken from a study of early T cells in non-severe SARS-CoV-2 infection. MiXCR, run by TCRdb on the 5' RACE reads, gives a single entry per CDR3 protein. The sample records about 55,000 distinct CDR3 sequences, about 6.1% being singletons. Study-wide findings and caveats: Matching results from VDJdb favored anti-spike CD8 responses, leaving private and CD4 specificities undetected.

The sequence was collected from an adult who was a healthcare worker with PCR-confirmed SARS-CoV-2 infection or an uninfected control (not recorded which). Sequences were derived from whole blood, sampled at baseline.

In DNA, the CDR3 is TGCGCCAGCAGCGCCGACAGGGGTGGCACTGAAGCTTTCTTT. The encoded protein is CASSADRGGTEAFF. J is TRBJ1-1 and V is TRBV5-1; the match to TRBD1 covers 8 bases. Germline assignment: CDR1 SGHRS and CDR2 YFSETQ. This CDR3 spans 14 amino acids. J gave up 4 bases and V 4 bases, and 6 bases lay outside the gene matches.